The source of this TCR beta chain is a study of blood T cells in healthy people across ages (dated by TCRdb to 2013 to 2016). Some background on the complete study: In model experiments, roughly one uniquely barcoded TCR beta cDNA molecule per two T cells was captured by template switching. Age-related changes in TCR beta repertoire diversity were measured in the study by deep sequencing normalized with unique cDNA molecular identifiers. The donors were split into four age groups: young (average around 16 years), middle-aged (roughly 39), aged (approximately 60) and long-lived (roughly 86). Donors of different ages were randomly distributed across sequencing lanes to avoid experimental bias. For two donors (one aged 18 to 29 and one aged 80 or older), the study analyzed two additional independent replicas of 1 million unique cDNA reads from the same blood draw.

Systemically healthy Caucasian individuals from Russia, 35 to 50 in total and aged roughly 6 to 100 years, were included as donors. Ten milliliters of peripheral blood were collected from each donor into EDTA-treated Vacutainer tubes. Ficoll-Paque density-gradient centrifugation was used to isolate PBMCs, with at least 6.5 million obtained per sample. Trizol reagent was used to extract total RNA from PBMCs, with at least 6 micrograms per sample. The percentages of naive CD45RAhigh/CD27high T cells were determined by flow cytometry on a PBMC aliquot from every donor. Library preparation employed 5' RACE. These reads were obtained on an Illumina HiSeq 2500. The second PCR ran for about 6 to 12 cycles and used a J-beta primer mix along with a sample-barcoded 5' primer. A template-switch 5' adaptor carrying 12 random nucleotides introduced a unique molecular identifier onto each TCR beta cDNA molecule. Each sample yielded at least 2.5 million CDR3-containing paired-end reads. First-strand cDNA was synthesized from all RNA with the Mint cDNA synthesis kit, primed by a TRBC-specific oligonucleotide. All cDNA was treated with uracil-DNA glycosylase and then went through a first 18-cycle PCR with the universal primers M1SS and BC2_uni_R. The study's processing was this. Each sample was normalized by randomly selecting 1 million high-quality reads, each carrying a distinct molecular identifier. Reads sharing molecular identifiers were discarded rather than binned into consensus sequences. MiTCR, set to a Q25 quality threshold and the strictest error-elimination algorithm, was used for CDR3 identification, clonotype clustering and error correction. Lower-bound total TCR beta diversity was estimated with a nonparametric unseen species model using Euler transformation. TCRdb passed the public sequencing reads through fastp at Q25 and MiXCR, retaining productive beta sequences. Each record represents a unique CDR3 protein, reported with the most common genes and DNA among its rows. The V and J calls come from TCRdb's annotation, not from the publication. The sample table holds approximately 800,000 distinct CDR3 sequences, of which approximately 67% were seen once. The ten most abundant clones make up around a quarter of the sample.

From its cysteine to its phenylalanine, the CDR3 spans 15 amino acids. CDR3 DNA is the only sequence kept; it has 45 bases, read in frame from the first base. According to the germline V gene, CDR1 reads SGHTA and CDR2 reads FQGNSA. Trimming takes 5 bases from V and 5 bases from J, and the germline ends sit 16 bases apart. As to this clonotype: Its antigen target is currently unknown. Qualities for individual bases were not recorded, and no much larger clone is one base off.

Overall study results and their limits: Compared with the aged group, the long-lived group had more naive CD4+ T cells, fewer expanded clones and increased TCR diversity, suggesting age selection. Total diversity estimates from one million sequenced T cells were considered lower bounds and underestimates. Bulk unsorted PBMC profiling prevented conclusive comparison of naive and antigen-experienced compartments. A strong correlation was found between observed TCR beta diversity and the percentage of naive T cells measured by flow cytometry. Because the CMV infection status of the donors was unknown, age-related changes in expanded clonotypes may potentially have been confounded. As age increased, observed TCR beta diversity per million T cells dropped in a roughly linear way, and a significant reduction was already evident by age approximately 40.

This clonotype originated in a man younger than 40 in good health. The sample taken for sequencing was blood. The V and J segments used are TRBV7-2 and TRBJ2-1, with no D gene named confidently. The CDR3 region: CASSPEGSRHNEQFF. The bases are TGTGCCAGCAGCCCAGAAGGTAGCCGCCACAATGAGCAGTTCTTC. The full variable domain, with segments outside the CDR3 supplied by the reference TRBV7-2 and TRBJ2-1 proteins, appears as GAGVSQSPSNKVTEKGKDVELRCDPISGHTALYWYRQSLGQGLEFLIYFQGNSAPDKSGLPSDRFSAERTGGSVSTLTIQRTQQEDSAVYLCASSPEGSRHNEQFFGPGTRLTVL.